The clone carrying this T cell receptor (beta chain) was seen only once. Its specificity is not known. Sequenced by immunoSEQ multiplex PCR; TCRdb stores in-frame clones only, minus some. The table records 20,000 to 30,000 clones, around 93% of them present only once. This CDR3 comprises 16 residues. With 5 bases removed from V and 7 bases from J, the gap between germline ends came to 20 bases. The V gene's germline CDR1 is SGHTA and CDR2 FQGNSA. This sample stems from a study of STAT3 mutations in large granular lymphocyte leukemia. Study-level results: Every T-LGLL patient had at least one immunodominant TCRbeta clonotype.

What was sequenced was peripheral blood mononuclear cells. The V call is TRBV7-2, the J call TRBJ1-4, with D maybe TRBD1 (6 bases). The source of this sequence is a middle-aged man with T-cell large granular lymphocyte leukemia. Some clones in this sample may be carry-over from other donors' samples. CDR3 in amino acids: CASSLDYQGLGEKLFF. CDR3 sequence (DNA): TGTGCCAGCAGCCTAGATTACCAGGGGCTGGGTGAAAAACTGTTTTTT.